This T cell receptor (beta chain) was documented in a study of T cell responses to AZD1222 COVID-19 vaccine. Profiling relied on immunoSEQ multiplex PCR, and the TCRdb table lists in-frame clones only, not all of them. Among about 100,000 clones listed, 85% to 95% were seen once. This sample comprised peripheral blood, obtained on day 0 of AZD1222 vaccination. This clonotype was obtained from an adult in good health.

Here the CDR3 reads CASSQAYEQYF. Written as DNA, the CDR3 is TGTGCCAGCAGCCAAGCCTACGAGCAGTACTTC. The rearrangement links TRBV3-1 (or the pseudogene TRBV3-2) to TRBJ2-7; D not certain. The CDR3 loop spans 11 amino acids. CDR1 is LGHDT and CDR2 is YNNKEL in the germline V gene (reference sequence). V lost 1 base and J 2 bases, leaving 0 bases between the germline ends.